This T cell receptor (beta chain) was found in a study of blood T cells in healthy people across ages. Combining a sample-barcoded 5' primer with a J-beta primer mix, a second PCR ran for 7 to 11 cycles. TCRdb ran MiXCR on the 5' RACE reads and lists one entry per CDR3 protein. The sample carries about 800,000 distinct CDR3 sequences, 20% to 25% recorded once. This clonotype has only one observation. Trimming took 3 bases from V and 3 from J, leaving 16 bases between them. CDR3 length equals 16 residues. Germline assignment: CDR1 MGHRA and CDR2 YSYEKL. These data also featured in a second study, about T cells of mothers and their children.

The chain recombines TRBV4-1 with TRBJ2-3, with D possibly matching TRBD2 (6 bases). The origin of this receptor is a boy aged 5-17 years in good health. Sequencing input: blood. CDR3 bases: TGCGCCAGCAGCCAGGGGACTTCCCCAATGACAGATACGCAGTATTTT. Its protein is CASSQGTSPMTDTQYF.